The present T cell receptor (beta chain) was sequenced within a study of CD8+CD57+ T cells in acquired aplastic anemia. Study as a whole: Around 3.2 ug was the average amount of DNA from sorted CD4+ and CD8+ cells.

The germline gives CDR1 LGHDT, CDR2 YNNKEL (reference sequence). V dropped 1 base and J dropped 4 bases, with 11 bases sitting between them. The CDR3 runs 15 residues. It was genomic DNA that served as the template for profiling TCR beta VDJ and CDR3. Using its own MiXCR run on the reads, TCRdb lists one record per CDR3 protein. The top ten clones hold roughly 30% of a sample with some 120,000 distinct CDR3 sequences, 50% to 60% of them seen once. Previously, flow cytometry had revealed CD8+CD57+ cell expansion in the patients chosen for sequencing. Patients uniformly had severe acquired aplastic anemia. To note about this clonotype: Its target is not known.

Overall study results and limits: Between patients and controls, CD8+ Simpson's diversity did not vary significantly. Around 27 sequences, all CD8+ CDR3, were shared between patients and controls.

Sequenced input: sorted CD4+, CD8+, or CD8+CD57+ T cells (not recorded which) from PBMCs. The sequence was obtained from a human donor with aplastic anemia. The rearrangement links TRBV3-1 to TRBJ2-4, with D uncertain. The CDR3 spells CASSQVPEGKNIQYF. CDR3 DNA: TGTGCCAGCAGCCAAGTACCCGAAGGGAAAAACATTCAGTACTTC.